Each of the 13 T cell receptor beta chains below was sequenced from the same sample in a study of radiation and T cells in renal cell carcinoma. TCRdb's copy holds only in-frame clones and misses some; the assay was immunoSEQ multiplex PCR. Of around 77,000 clones in the sample, approximately 87% were seen once. The time point was: blood 4 weeks post-SBRT, at nephrectomy. Treatment denoted: 15 Gy SBRT to primary tumor, nephrectomy 4 weeks later. Sample: blood, taken from a patient whose treatment included radiotherapy and nephrectomy. The source is a woman in her fifties or sixties with renal cell carcinoma.

This clone appeared a single time. The rearrangement uses TRBV28 and TRBJ1-2; D is ambiguous. CDR1 is MDHEN and CDR2 is SYDVKM in the germline V gene. The CDR3 totals 13 residues. With 3 bases removed from V and 2 bases from J, the gap between germline ends came to 7 bases. The CDR3 DNA is TGTGCCAGCAGTTTTCAGAGCAACTATGGCTACACCTTC. Translated, it gives CASSFQSNYGYTF.

In its sample, this clone was seen a few times. The chain carries TRBV6-1 and TRBJ1-1; D possibly corresponds to TRBD1 (6 bases). V was shortened by 6 bases and J by 4 bases, with 15 bases between the two germline ends. The CDR3 length is 14 residues. The germline gives CDR1 MNHNS, CDR2 SASEGT. CDR3 residues: CASSHLEQGTEAFF. CDR3 bases: TGTGCCAGCAGCCACCTGGAACAGGGCACTGAAGCTTTCTTT.

The chain employs TRBV5-6 and TRBJ2-7; 8 nucleotides align to TRBD1. CDR1 is SGHDT, CDR2 YYEEEE, per germline. There are 14 residues in the CDR3. V dropped 4 bases and J dropped 1; count of bases not matched to a gene: 4. This CDR3 is CASSRDRSSYEQYF. CDR3 DNA: TGTGCCAGCAGCCGGGACAGGAGTTCCTACGAGCAGTACTTC.

V gene TRBV7-9 combines with J gene TRBJ2-7, with D uncertain. Deletions cut 3 bases from V and 6 bases from J, with 9 bases between. Per the germline V gene, CDR1 is SEHNR and CDR2 is FQNEAQ (reference sequence). This CDR3 region has 12 residues. CDR3 coding DNA: TGTGCCAGCAGCTTCCAGGATATCGAGCAGTACTTC. It codes for CASSFQDIEQYF.

The CDR3 loop is CASSLQGWAFF. The CDR3 DNA reads TGTGCCAGCAGTCTGCAGGGTTGGGCTTTCTTT. The V and J genes are TRBV28 and TRBJ1-1; weak D call: TRBD1 (5 bases). V lost 5 bases and J 11 bases, leaving 12 bases between the germline ends. The CDR3 is made up of 11 amino acids. The germline gives CDR1 MDHEN, CDR2 SYDVKM.

The chain couples TRBV9 to TRBJ1-6; 7 nucleotides match TRBD1. Germline V gives CDR1 SGDLS, CDR2 YYNGEE. J lost 10 bases, V lost 0 bases, and 10 bases had no gene match. The CDR3 contains 16 residues. The CDR3: CASSVGINRGNSPLHF. The CDR3 DNA reads as TGTGCCAGCAGCGTAGGGATAAACAGGGGCAACTCACCCCTCCACTTT.

In this sample, this clone turned up a few times. The chain recombines TRBV6-5 with TRBJ1-2; D is perhaps TRBD1 (5 bases). The germline gives CDR1 MNHEY, CDR2 SVGAGI. Trimming shortened V by 3 bases and J by 6 bases, and 11 bases separated the two germline ends. This CDR3 region has 13 residues. The CDR3 bases are TGTGCCAGCAGTTATCTCAAACAGGATGGCTACACCTTC. It is translated as CASSYLKQDGYTF.

The V call is TRBV5-8, the J call TRBJ2-3; TRBD2 agrees at 12 bases. Germline lookup yields CDR1 SGHTS and CDR2 YDEGEE. V lost 5 bases, J lost 3 bases, and 4 bases stayed unmatched. This CDR3 is built from 15 residues. CDR3 DNA: TGTGCCAGCAGTTCCGGGACTAGCGGGACAGATACGCAGTATTTT. It yields the protein CASSSGTSGTDTQYF.

The chain recombines TRBV5-4 with TRBJ2-2; the D gene could be TRBD1 or TRBD2 (5 bases each). The CDR3 sequence is 16 residues long. V was pared by 4 bases and J by 5 bases, with 18 bases between. Germline lookup yields CDR1 SGHNT and CDR2 YYREEE (reference sequence). DNA of the CDR3: TGTGCCAGCAGCCTCGGGACGATCCTCGGGACCGGGGAGCTGTTTTTT. Translated: CASSLGTILGTGELFF.

J is TRBJ2-1 and V is TRBV7-2, with TRBD2 as a possible D gene (6 bases). The germline V gene encodes CDR1 SGHTA and CDR2 FQGNSA. The germline V and J ends were trimmed by 5 bases and 5 bases, with 16 bases remaining between them. This CDR3 region has 15 residues. CDR3 sequence (DNA): TGTGCCAGCAGCCCCCTGGGGGGACTGGACAATGAGCAGTTCTTC. This encodes CASSPLGGLDNEQFF.

The chain recombines TRBV7-9 with TRBJ1-1; D gene uncertain. Germline CDR1 is SEHNR and CDR2 is FQNEAQ (reference sequence). The V gene lost 1 base and the J gene lost 8 bases, with 26 bases spanning the gap. This CDR3 spans 18 amino acids. CDR3 DNA: TGTGCCAGCAGCTTAGTAAGTTTTAGGTGGAGGGAGCCCCACGAAGCTTTCTTT. Its translation is CASSLVSFRWREPHEAFF.

The chain combines TRBV4-1 with TRBJ2-7; D is perhaps TRBD1 (6 bases). There are 15 residues in the CDR3. Germline V gives CDR1 MGHRA, CDR2 YSYEKL. Deletions cut 5 bases from V and 4 bases from J, with 18 bases between. The CDR3: CASSSHVAQGYEQYF. DNA for the CDR3: TGCGCCAGCAGCTCACATGTTGCCCAGGGGTACGAGCAGTACTTC.

This rearrangement joins TRBV7-2 to TRBJ1-4; 7 positions agree with TRBD1. Germline lookup yields CDR1 SGHTA and CDR2 FQGNSA. Unmatched junction bases numbered 6, after V lost 1 base and J lost 7 bases. There are 15 residues in the CDR3. Written as DNA, the CDR3 is TGTGCCAGCAGCTTAGTCGGGACAGCTGGTGAAAAACTGTTTTTT. As protein: CASSLVGTAGEKLFF.